This is a list of T cell receptor beta chains from one sample in a study of Ad26.COV2.S vaccination and SARS-CoV-2 variants. Repertoires were generated with immunoSEQ multiplex PCR, while TCRdb's copy carries only in-frame clones and drops some. The sample has 400,000 to 450,000 clones; 92% are singletons. This specimen consisted of peripheral blood, obtained in a trial of Ad26.COV2.S vaccine versus placebo. These receptors all stem from a person between 18 and 65 years old who received the Ad26.COV2.S COVID-19 vaccine or a placebo. Each CDR3 is given with its conserved first and last residue. A D gene is named only where the DNA matches it firmly. Clone sizes are given selectively: once, few, many, or a class where the clone is expanded.

DNA | CDR3 | size | J | D | length | V
TGCGCCAGCAGCTTTGAGGGACTAGCGGGGGGTGGAGAGACCCAGTACTTC | CASSFEGLAGGGETQYF | - | TRBJ2-5 | TRBD2 | 17 | TRBV5-1
TGCGCCAGCAGCCAAAGCGGGGGGACTAACTATGGCTACACCTTC | CASSQSGGTNYGYTF | - | TRBJ1-2 | - | 15 | TRBV4-3
TGTGCCAGCAGGGACAGACTAGGTTATGAGCAGTTCTTC | CASRDRLGYEQFF | once | TRBJ2-1 | - | 13 | TRBV6-6
TGTGCCAGCAGAGCAGGGCTCCAAGAGACCCAGTACTTC | CASRAGLQETQYF | once | TRBJ2-5 | - | 13 | TRBV7-2
TGTGCCAGCAGTCACCCACAGGGGGGACTGTACTTC | CASSHPQGGLYF | - | TRBJ2-7 | TRBD1 | 12 | TRBV6-5
TGTGCCAGCAGCAAAAGACGGACAACTCCTAGCACAGATACGCAGTATTTT | CASSKRRTTPSTDTQYF | - | TRBJ2-3 | - | 17 | TRBV21-1
TGTGCCAGCAGCACCGGACAGGGATGGGGCACAGATACGCAGTATTTT | CASSTGQGWGTDTQYF | - | TRBJ2-3 | TRBD1 | 16 | TRBV7-6
TGTGCCAGTAGTGCAACAGAGCGCACAGATACGCAGTATTTT | CASSATERTDTQYF | - | TRBJ2-3 | - | 14 | TRBV19
TGTGCCTGGAGTGGGCTGAATGGCTACACCTTC | CAWSGLNGYTF | - | TRBJ1-2 | - | 11 | TRBV30
TGCGCCAGCAGCCAAGACAGGGGGTACTACGAGCAGTACTTC | CASSQDRGYYEQYF | - | TRBJ2-7 | TRBD1 | 14 | TRBV4-3
TGTGCCAGTAGTATAAGTCCGGTTGGCTCGGGGACCCAGTACTTC | CASSISPVGSGTQYF | - | TRBJ2-5 | - | 15 | TRBV19
TGTGCCAGCAGTCGAACTAGCGGGGGAGTAGATACGCAGTATTTT | CASSRTSGGVDTQYF | once | TRBJ2-3 | TRBD2 | 15 | TRBV27
TGCGCCAGCAGCTTGGGGGGACAGGGGCAAAACATTCAGTACTTC | CASSLGGQGQNIQYF | - | TRBJ2-4 | TRBD1 | 15 | TRBV5-1
TGTGCCAGCAGCTCTGGACGACGAGACAGTGAAGCTTTCTTT | CASSSGRRDSEAFF | - | TRBJ1-1 | - | 14 | TRBV7-9
TGTGCCAGCAGCTTACTTCCAGTTGCAACTAATGAAAAACTGTTTTTT | CASSLLPVATNEKLFF | - | TRBJ1-4 | - | 16 | TRBV7-9
TGTGCCAGCAGTTATAGCGGCACTACCCATGAGCAGTTCTTC | CASSYSGTTHEQFF | - | TRBJ2-1 | - | 14 | TRBV5-6
TGTGCCAGCAGCCTACTTACCGCGGGGGTGGGGAACAATGAGCAGTTCTTC | CASSLLTAGVGNNEQFF | - | TRBJ2-1 | TRBD2 | 17 | TRBV7-2
TGTGCCAGCAGCCTCAGGGGGCGGGACACTGAAGCTTTCTTT | CASSLRGRDTEAFF | - | TRBJ1-1 | TRBD1 | 14 | TRBV7-9
TGTGCCACCAGCGGCGAAAGGGGGATGAACACTGAAGCTTTCTTT | CATSGERGMNTEAFF | - | TRBJ1-1 | - | 15 | TRBV15
TGTGCCACCAGCAGAGAGGCGGCGAACTCCTACAATGAGCAGTTCTTC | CATSREAANSYNEQFF | - | TRBJ2-1 | - | 16 | TRBV15
TGTGCCAGCAGCTCACTGGGTGGAAGTTCCTACGAGCAGTACTTC | CASSSLGGSSYEQYF | - | TRBJ2-7 | - | 15 | TRBV5-6
TGCGCCAGCAGCCAAGTGTACTACAGCTCCTACGAGCAGTACTTC | CASSQVYYSSYEQYF | - | TRBJ2-7 | - | 15 | TRBV4-3
TGTGCCAGTAGTCCCGGGACTTTACAAGAGACCCAGTACTTC | CASSPGTLQETQYF | once | TRBJ2-5 | - | 14 | TRBV19
TGCAGTGCTAGTCCGTCTGGGGGGGTAAAAGAGCAGTACTTC | CSASPSGGVKEQYF | - | TRBJ2-7 | TRBD2 | 14 | TRBV20-1
TGTGCCACCAGCAGCGGCGAGCCTGATAGCAATCAGCCCCAGCATTTT | CATSSGEPDSNQPQHF | once | TRBJ1-5 | - | 16 | TRBV15
TGTGCCAGCAGCCAAGGCTTCGAGACCCAGTACTTC | CASSQGFETQYF | once | TRBJ2-5 | - | 12 | TRBV3-1/TRBV3-2
TGTGCCAGTAATCCGGGACTAGCTATGAAGGAGCAGTTCTTC | CASNPGLAMKEQFF | - | TRBJ2-1 | TRBD2 | 14 | TRBV19
TGTGCCACCAGCAGTAGACAGGCGACTAGCGGGGTGAAGACCCAGTACTTC | CATSSRQATSGVKTQYF | - | TRBJ2-5 | TRBD2 | 17 | TRBV15
TGCGCCAGCAGCTCAACAGGGGGGGTGTACAATGAGCAGTTCTTC | CASSSTGGVYNEQFF | - | TRBJ2-1 | - | 15 | TRBV5-1
TGCGCCAGCAGCCATTCCCCGGGGTACACTGAAGCTTTCTTT | CASSHSPGYTEAFF | - | TRBJ1-1 | - | 14 | TRBV4-1
TGTGCCAGCAGTTTATCCATCGGGACACACGAGACCCAGTACTTC | CASSLSIGTHETQYF | - | TRBJ2-5 | - | 15 | TRBV27
TGTGCCAGCAGTGACGGCGGTTATGGCTACACCTTC | CASSDGGYGYTF | - | TRBJ1-2 | - | 12 | TRBV6-4
TGTGCCAGCAGTCCGGCGGGCGGAGTTGAGCAGTTCTTC | CASSPAGGVEQFF | - | TRBJ2-1 | - | 13 | TRBV6-2/TRBV6-3
TGTGCCAGCAGCTTGGGGCAGTCCGTCCCCATATACGAAAAACTGTTTTTT | CASSLGQSVPIYEKLFF | - | TRBJ1-4 | - | 17 | TRBV5-6
TGCGCCAGCAGCCAGAGTAGAGGACAGCCCGAGATGTACGAGCAGTACTTC | CASSQSRGQPEMYEQYF | - | TRBJ2-7 | - | 17 | TRBV4-3
TGTGCCAGTAAAGCCGACAGCCTTCTCTCCTACGAGCAGTACTTC | CASKADSLLSYEQYF | - | TRBJ2-7 | - | 15 | TRBV19
TGTGCCAGCAGTGAAGAATTTACACCCCTCCACTTT | CASSEEFTPLHF | - | TRBJ1-6 | - | 12 | TRBV2
TGTGCCAGCAGCTTCGGGCAGTACACCGGGGAGCTGTTTTTT | CASSFGQYTGELFF | few | TRBJ2-2 | - | 14 | TRBV7-9
TGTGCCAGCAGCTCGCCCTCAGGGGGTGTTGCCGAGACGAAGACCCAGTACTTC | CASSSPSGGVAETKTQYF | - | TRBJ2-5 | TRBD1 | 18 | TRBV7-9
TGTGCCAGCAGTAAGGGGCGGGGGGATACGCAGTATTTT | CASSKGRGDTQYF | - | TRBJ2-3 | TRBD2 | 13 | TRBV6-5
TGTGCCAGCAGCCAAGACAGGGAGGGCAACGTCCTGACTTTC | CASSQDREGNVLTF | - | TRBJ2-6 | - | 14 | TRBV2
TGTGCCAGTAGTACTGTAGTTATCCCTGAAGCTTTCTTT | CASSTVVIPEAFF | - | TRBJ1-1 | - | 13 | TRBV19
TGTGCCAGCAGCTTTATCCCCACCACTGAAGCTTTCTTT | CASSFIPTTEAFF | - | TRBJ1-1 | - | 13 | TRBV7-2
TGCAGTGCTAGTAAGGGAGGGGGCACAGATACGCAGTATTTT | CSASKGGGTDTQYF | - | TRBJ2-3 | TRBD2 | 14 | TRBV20-1
TGTGCCAGTAGCCCGGTACCCGGGACAGGGAGTAATTCACCCCTCCACTTT | CASSPVPGTGSNSPLHF | - | TRBJ1-6 | TRBD1 | 17 | TRBV19
TGTGCCAGCAGCTTCGGGTCGAGCTCCTACGAGCAGTACTTC | CASSFGSSSYEQYF | - | TRBJ2-7 | - | 14 | TRBV5-6
TGTGCCAGCAGTGAACGACAGGGGCTCGGCTATGGCTACACCTTC | CASSERQGLGYGYTF | - | TRBJ1-2 | TRBD1 | 15 | TRBV6-1
TGTGCCAGCAGCCACAGGCCTAGCTCCTACAATGAGCAGTTCTTC | CASSHRPSSYNEQFF | - | TRBJ2-1 | - | 15 | TRBV28
TGTGCCAGCAGCCCGCTCGGCCCCTCCTACGAGCAGTACTTC | CASSPLGPSYEQYF | - | TRBJ2-7 | - | 14 | TRBV7-8
TGTGCCAGCTCGGGTCAGGGGCAATTGGATTCACCCCTCCACTTT | CASSGQGQLDSPLHF | - | TRBJ1-6 | - | 15 | TRBV18
TGTGCCAGCAGTGGGGCCCCGGGACAGGGGCGATATGGCTACACCTTC | CASSGAPGQGRYGYTF | - | TRBJ1-2 | TRBD1 | 16 | TRBV25-1
TGTGCCACCAGCAGAAAAAAGTCCGGGTTATCGACTAACTATGGCTACACCTTC | CATSRKKSGLSTNYGYTF | - | TRBJ1-2 | - | 18 | TRBV15
TGCGCCAGCAGTGAGTCCGCCCTTAGGAACACCTACGAGCAGTACTTC | CASSESALRNTYEQYF | - | TRBJ2-7 | - | 16 | TRBV10-2